The next 31 T cell receptor beta chains were all read from a single sample in a study of neurological immune-mediated disorders. TCRdb analysed the 5' RACE reads with MiXCR anew, one entry per CDR3 protein. The repertoire consists of 65,000 to 75,000 distinct CDR3 sequences, with 5.2% occurring once and the leading ten covering about 5.8%. Sequencing input: PBMCs. The receptors were gathered from a human donor with multiple sclerosis. The donor label of this sample is uncertain.

Ten or more counts support this clonotype. The chain links TRBV7-9 to TRBJ1-1; the D gene is possibly TRBD1 (5 bases). This CDR3 contains 15 residues. Trimming took off 5 bases at V and 1 base at J, with 14 bases between the two ends. Germline assignment: CDR1 SEHNR and CDR2 FQNEAQ (reference sequence). The chain's CDR3 is CASSLRQGWNTEAFF. CDR3 coding DNA: TGTGCCAGCAGCCTACGGCAGGGATGGAACACTGAAGCTTTCTTT.

This clonotype was detected ten times or more. The J gene is TRBJ2-3, the V gene TRBV6-1; tentative D call: TRBD1 (5 bases). V lost 2 bases and J lost 2, with 11 bases in between. The CDR3 is 15 residues long. Germline lookup yields CDR1 MNHNS and CDR2 SASEGT. The CDR3: CASSESTVVTDTQYF. CDR3 in DNA: TGTGCCAGCAGTGAATCGACAGTAGTCACAGATACGCAGTATTTT.

This clonotype has at least ten counts. J is TRBJ1-5 and V is TRBV20-1, with D perhaps matching TRBD1 (6 bases). V was pared by 6 bases and J by 1 base, with 19 bases between. Germline CDR1 reads DFQATT; CDR2 reads SNEGSKA (reference sequence). This CDR3 comprises 16 residues. The CDR3: CSAIRGRIRSNQPQHF. DNA of the CDR3: TGCAGTGCCATTAGGGGGAGGATTAGGAGCAATCAGCCCCAGCATTTT.

This clonotype was recorded many times. The CDR3, as DNA: TGTGCCAGCAGCTTAGGGGACAGGGGGCTGGAGCAGTACTTC. This gives the protein CASSLGDRGLEQYF. The chain joins TRBV7-9 to TRBJ2-7, with 12 bases that match TRBD1. The V gene's germline CDR1 is SEHNR and CDR2 FQNEAQ (reference sequence). The V segment lost 1 base and the J segment 7 bases; nucleotides outside the gene matches: 2. This CDR3 has 14 residues.

In its sample, this clonotype was seen a few times. The V call is TRBV20-1, the J call TRBJ1-2; D is perhaps TRBD1 (6 bases). The V gene's germline CDR1 is DFQATT and CDR2 SNEGSKA (reference sequence). The V end lost 3 bases, the J end lost 6 bases, and 8 bases lay between the germline ends. The CDR3 consists of 11 residues. DNA of the CDR3: TGCAGTGCTAGGAACAGGGATGGCTACACCTTC. Amino acid sequence: CSARNRDGYTF.

This clonotype was detected ten times or more. The chain employs TRBV5-1 and TRBJ1-1; D possibly corresponds to TRBD1 (5 bases). V gave up 3 bases and J gave up 3 bases, with 12 bases separating them. CDR3 length: 14 amino acids. Germline lookup yields CDR1 SGHRS and CDR2 YFSETQ. The CDR3, as DNA: TGCGCCAGCAGCTCCCAGGGTAGGGACACTGAAGCTTTCTTT. Residues: CASSSQGRDTEAFF.

This clonotype was detected many times. In nucleotides, the CDR3 is TGCAGTGCTAGAGATCCCCGGGACAGGCGAACAACTAATGAAAAACTGTTTTTT. Protein: CSARDPRDRRTTNEKLFF. The rearrangement uses TRBV20-1 and TRBJ1-4; 8 positions match TRBD1. This CDR3 is 18 amino acids long. V shed 0 bases, J shed 0 bases, and the junction held 9 bases outside the gene matches. From germline, CDR1 is DFQATT and CDR2 SNEGSKA (reference sequence).

This clonotype was found many times. The gene calls are TRBV20-1 and TRBJ2-3, with 11 positions matching TRBD2. The CDR3 sequence is 16 residues long. V lost 3 bases and J lost 3; bases outside the gene matches: 8. Germline lookup yields CDR1 DFQATT and CDR2 SNEGSKA (reference sequence). The chain's CDR3 is CSASLWSSGGTDTQYF. The CDR3 DNA is TGCAGTGCTAGTTTGTGGTCTAGCGGGGGGACAGATACGCAGTATTTT.

This clonotype was counted at least ten times. The chain has TRBV7-9 and TRBJ1-3; no definite D call. CDR3 length equals 11 residues. Per germline, CDR1 SEHNR and CDR2 FQNEAQ (reference sequence). Trimming removed 10 bases from V and 0 bases from J, with 4 bases in between. The CDR3 DNA is TGTGCCATGTTCTCTGGAAACACCATATATTTT. This gives the protein CAMFSGNTIYF. Full variable domain (missing parts from reference TRBV7-9 and TRBJ1-3): DTGVSQNPRHKITKRGQNVTFRCDPISEHNRLYWYRQTLGQGPEFLTYFQNEAQLEKSRLLSDRFSAERPKGSFSTLEIQRTEQGDSAMYLCAMFSGNTIYFGEGSWLTVV.

Ten or more counts support this clonotype. The chain uses TRBV3-1 and TRBJ1-1; D perhaps matches TRBD1 (6 bases). Per the germline V gene, CDR1 is LGHDT and CDR2 is YNNKEL (reference sequence). The CDR3 is 14 amino acids. V was clipped by 5 bases and J by 4 bases, with 14 bases between them. The DNA of the CDR3 is TGTGCCAGCAGCAGACCGGGACACTCCACTGAAGCTTTCTTT. This translates into CASSRPGHSTEAFF. Complete variable domain (other parts from reference TRBV3-1 and TRBJ1-1): DTAVSQTPKYLVTQMGNDKSIKCEQNLGHDTMYWYKQDSKKFLKIMFSYNNKELIINETVPNRFSPKSPDKAHLNLHINSLELGDSAVYFCASSRPGHSTEAFFGQGTRLTVV.

The table lists this clonotype with many counts. The chain combines TRBV5-1 with TRBJ1-2; D gene ambiguous. The germline V and J ends were trimmed by 1 base and 4 bases, with 11 bases remaining between them. This CDR3 contains 14 residues. Germline V gene data show CDR1 as SGHRS and CDR2 as YFSETQ. The CDR3: CASSLSGFSYGYTF. The CDR3, as DNA: TGCGCCAGCAGCTTGAGCGGTTTTAGCTATGGCTACACCTTC.

At least ten counts were recorded for this clonotype. The chain has TRBV20-1 and TRBJ2-1; no reliable D call. Per germline, CDR1 DFQATT and CDR2 SNEGSKA (reference sequence). The CDR3 totals 14 residues. Trimming stripped 0 bases from V and 3 bases from J, with 9 bases between. The DNA for the CDR3 is TGCAGTGCTAGAGAGGGGAACTTCTACAATGAGCAGTTCTTC. Its translation: CSAREGNFYNEQFF.

This clonotype was found many times. The chain employs TRBV7-7 and TRBJ1-5; possible D gene TRBD1, 5 bases. Germline V gene lookup returns CDR1 SSHAT and CDR2 FNYEAQ (reference sequence). This CDR3 comprises 15 residues. V lost 5 bases and J 6 bases, leaving 17 bases between the germline ends. The CDR3 region is CASSPGPGFSQPQHF. In DNA, the CDR3 is TGTGCCAGCAGCCCCGGCCCAGGGTTTAGTCAGCCCCAGCATTTT. The full variable domain, with the rest looked up from reference TRBV7-7 and TRBJ1-5, is GAGVSQSPRYKVTKRGQDVTLRCDPISSHATLYWYQQALGQGPEFLTYFNYEAQPDKSGLPSDRFSAERPEGSISTLTIQRTEQRDSAMYRCASSPGPGFSQPQHFGDGTRLSIL.

This clonotype was detected ten times or more. The rearrangement links TRBV9 to TRBJ1-2, with 8 bases lining up with TRBD1. With V trimmed by 4 bases and J by 4 bases, 9 bases remained unmatched. The CDR3 is made up of 15 amino acids. From germline, CDR1 is SGDLS and CDR2 YYNGEE. CDR3 sequence: CASSRTGKDGYGYTF. Written as DNA, the CDR3 is TGTGCCAGCAGCCGGACAGGGAAGGATGGCTATGGCTACACCTTC.

Many counts were recorded for this clonotype. The chain joins TRBV5-1 to TRBJ1-1, with TRBD1 identical over 7 bases. In germline, CDR1 is SGHRS, CDR2 YFSETQ. CDR3 length: 15 residues. V lost 3 bases to trimming and J lost 0 bases; unmatched junction nucleotides: 5. The CDR3 DNA is TGCGCCAGCAGCTATGGGGACAGTTTGAACACTGAAGCTTTCTTT. It yields the protein CASSYGDSLNTEAFF.

This clonotype was detected many times. The CDR3 DNA reads TGTGCCAGCAGAAAGGGGGCCTCGGGCGCTGAAGCTTTCTTT. As protein: CASRKGASGAEAFF. The gene calls are TRBV7-2 and TRBJ1-1; 7 bases are shared with TRBD1. The CDR3 spans 14 residues. Germline CDR1 reads SGHTA; CDR2 reads FQGNSA. The junction had 10 bases not matched to a gene; V was cut back by 6 bases and J by 6 bases.

This clonotype was counted ten times or more. This chain joins TRBV7-9 and TRBJ2-1; possible D gene TRBD1, 5 bases. The germline V and J ends were trimmed by 8 bases and 0 bases, with 8 bases remaining between them. Per germline, CDR1 SEHNR and CDR2 FQNEAQ (reference sequence). The CDR3 has 13 residues. CDR3 in amino acids: CASSRASYNEQFF. CDR3 nucleotide sequence: TGTGCCAGCTCCAGGGCCTCCTACAATGAGCAGTTCTTC.

The table lists this clonotype with many counts. The rearrangement links TRBV25-1 to TRBJ1-4, with no clear D. V lost 3 bases and J lost 0, with 14 bases in between. The CDR3 is made up of 17 amino acids. CDR1 is MGHDK, CDR2 SYGVNS, per germline. CDR3 sequence: CASSDWPRNPTNEKLFF. DNA for the CDR3: TGTGCCAGCAGTGACTGGCCAAGGAATCCAACTAATGAAAAACTGTTTTTT. Together with reference TRBV25-1 and TRBJ1-4, the CDR3 gives the full variable domain: EADIYQTPRYLVIGTGKKITLECSQTMGHDKMYWYQQDPGMELHLIHYSYGVNSTEKGDLSSESTVSRIRTEHFPLTLESARPSHTSQYLCASSDWPRNPTNEKLFFGSGTQLSVL.

This clonotype was detected ten times or more. The rearrangement links TRBV20-1 to TRBJ2-7; D possibly corresponds to TRBD2 (6 bases). The V end was cut by 3 bases, the J end by 2 bases, with 8 bases between. The CDR3 extends over 12 amino acids. The germline gives CDR1 DFQATT, CDR2 SNEGSKA (reference sequence). In DNA, the CDR3 is TGCAGTGCTAGGGGCGGGACCTACGAGCAGTACTTC. Protein: CSARGGTYEQYF.

This clonotype was seen at least ten times. The chain has TRBV3-1 and TRBJ2-7; D unclear. Trimming took off 3 bases at V and 0 bases at J, with 9 bases between the two ends. This CDR3 region has 14 residues. CDR1 LGHDT and CDR2 YNNKEL come from the germline V gene (reference sequence). The CDR3 sequence: CASSQFYGSYEQYF. CDR3 coding DNA: TGTGCCAGCAGCCAGTTCTACGGCTCCTACGAGCAGTACTTC.

This clonotype occurred many times. The J gene is TRBJ1-2, the V gene TRBV6-6; no firm D call. V was pared by 8 bases and J by 4 bases, with 20 bases between. This CDR3 region has 15 residues. Per germline, CDR1 MNHNY and CDR2 SVGAGI (reference sequence). The CDR3, as DNA: TGTGCCAGCTTTCAAGAGGGAGGGCTTGGCTATGGCTACACCTTC. Translation: CASFQEGGLGYGYTF.

This clonotype was counted ten times or more. J is TRBJ1-1 and V is TRBV9; D remains unclear. The CDR3 runs to 15 residues. V shed 0 bases and J shed 4 bases, with 13 bases lying between them. CDR1 SGDLS and CDR2 YYNGEE come from the germline V gene. CDR3 protein: CASSVGGGLSTEAFF. The CDR3 bases are TGTGCCAGCAGCGTAGGGGGAGGGCTGAGCACTGAAGCTTTCTTT.

The chain carries TRBV6-2 or TRBV6-3 and TRBJ1-6; TRBD1 matches at 8 bases. V was pared by 5 bases and J by 1 base, with 10 bases of the junction left unmatched. Germline V gives CDR1 MNHEY, CDR2 SVGEGT. The CDR3 contains 18 residues. CDR3 residues: CASSSRTGRTSYNSPLHF. CDR3 sequence (DNA): TGTGCCAGCAGTAGCCGGACAGGGAGGACTTCCTATAATTCACCCCTCCACTTT.

This clonotype was seen ten or more times. V gene TRBV5-4 combines with J gene TRBJ1-2, with 12 bases lining up with TRBD1. Germline CDR1 is SGHNT and CDR2 is YYREEE (reference sequence). Germline trimming cut 0 bases from V and 3 bases from J; bases unmatched to any gene: 6. The CDR3 length is 17 residues. CDR3: CASSLGDRGPGDYGYTF. The CDR3 region has the DNA TGTGCCAGCAGCTTGGGGGACAGGGGGCCAGGTGACTATGGCTACACCTTC.

This clonotype was recorded many times. J is TRBJ2-3 and V is TRBV7-9, with D perhaps TRBD1 (5 bases). The germline V gene has CDR1 SEHNR and CDR2 FQNEAQ (reference sequence). V was trimmed by 1 base and J by 12 bases, leaving 23 bases between them. This CDR3 has 16 amino acids. Here the CDR3 DNA reads TGTGCCAGCAGCTTAGGGGCAGGGCCGGTCAGCCTCCGACAGTATTTT. It encodes CASSLGAGPVSLRQYF.

This clonotype was counted at least ten times. This chain links TRBV5-1 with TRBJ1-5, with D perhaps TRBD1 (6 bases). V gave up 0 bases and J gave up 0 bases, with 16 bases separating them. Germline CDR1 reads SGHRS; CDR2 reads YFSETQ. This CDR3 has 18 amino acids. CDR3 in amino acids: CASSLVPQGPYSNQPQHF. For the CDR3, the DNA is TGCGCCAGCAGCTTGGTCCCCCAGGGGCCATATAGCAATCAGCCCCAGCATTTT.

This clonotype was observed at least ten times. The gene calls are TRBV4-2 and TRBJ1-1, with D perhaps TRBD1 (5 bases). CDR1 LGHNA and CDR2 YNFKEQ come from the germline V gene. V dropped 4 bases and J dropped 0 bases, with 18 bases sitting between them. This CDR3 contains 17 residues. The CDR3 DNA is TGTGCCAGCAGCCCCCGTCAGGGAGGAAGGATGAACACTGAAGCTTTCTTT. This sequence encodes CASSPRQGGRMNTEAFF.

This rearrangement joins TRBV11-2 to TRBJ1-4; D remains unclear. Trimming shortened V by 0 bases and J by 7 bases, and 6 bases separated the two germline ends. Germline V CDR1 and CDR2: SGHAT, FQNNGV. This CDR3 is built from 13 residues. The CDR3 nucleotides are TGTGCCAGCAGCTTAGAGTTGGCTGAAAAACTGTTTTTT. It translates to CASSLELAEKLFF.

At least ten counts were recorded for this clonotype. The V call is TRBV11-2, the J call TRBJ2-1; the D gene is possibly TRBD2 (6 bases). CDR1 SGHAT and CDR2 FQNNGV come from the germline V gene. Deletions cut 8 bases from V and 2 bases from J, with 10 bases between. This CDR3 spans 13 amino acids. The CDR3 nucleotides are TGTGCCAGCGGTAGCGGAGCCTACAATGAGCAGTTCTTC. Translation gives CASGSGAYNEQFF.

The sample holds many counts of this clonotype. This rearrangement joins TRBV20-1 to TRBJ2-3; no reliable D call. Germline-derived CDR1 and CDR2 are DFQATT and SNEGSKA (reference sequence). Trimming removed 2 bases from V and 0 bases from J, with 6 bases in between. The length of the CDR3 is 13 residues. As DNA, the CDR3 is TGCAGTGCTAGACGAGACAGCACAGATACGCAGTATTTT. It translates to CSARRDSTDTQYF.

This clonotype has a count of ten or more. The chain uses TRBV11-3 and TRBJ2-1, with TRBD1 matching 9 bases. The CDR3 runs to 15 residues. Looked up from germline, CDR1 is SGHNT and CDR2 is YENEEA. Germline trimming cut 4 bases from V and 6 bases from J; bases unmatched to any gene: 7. The DNA for the CDR3 is TGTGCCAGCAGCTACGGACAGGGGAGGGGCAATGAGCAGTTCTTC. Amino acids: CASSYGQGRGNEQFF.